The rows below give T cell receptor beta chains drawn from one sample of a study of cytomegalovirus exposure and HLA in healthy donors. TCRdb's copy holds only in-frame clones and misses some; the assay was immunoSEQ multiplex PCR. The sample has roughly 100,000 clones; 76% are singletons. The sample consisted of PBMCs. The receptors derive from a man in his forties in good health and CMV-seronegative. Each CDR3 is given with its conserved first and last residue. The D gene is left open where the match is weak. Expanded clones get a size class; other rows say once, few or many, or leave the size out.

j_call clone_size d_call v_call cdr3_aa cdr3_nt
TRBJ1-3 - - TRBV5-6 CASSPRGSKYGNTIYF TGTGCCAGCAGCCCCCGAGGATCTAAGTATGGAAACACCATATATTTT
TRBJ2-5 - - TRBV27 CASSLWGPGSGLQETQYF TGTGCCAGCAGTTTATGGGGGCCGGGGTCAGGGCTGCAAGAGACCCAGTACTTC
TRBJ2-1 - TRBD1 TRBV6-5 CASSYGTGYNEQFF TGTGCCAGCAGTTACGGGACAGGGTACAATGAGCAGTTCTTC
TRBJ1-6 few TRBD1 TRBV30 CASNRGLNNSPLHF TGTGCCTCTAACAGGGGGCTAAATAATTCACCCCTCCACTTT
TRBJ1-5 few TRBD1 TRBV6-1 CASSSGQGNNQPQHF TGTGCCAGCAGTTCGGGACAGGGGAACAATCAGCCCCAGCATTTT
TRBJ2-3 once - TRBV7-9 CSSQITLTGISTDTQYF TGTTCCAGCCAAATCACACTAACAGGGATAAGCACAGATACGCAGTATTTT
TRBJ2-1 - TRBD2 TRBV9 CASSVASGGANEQFF TGTGCCAGCAGCGTGGCTAGCGGGGGGGCAAATGAGCAGTTCTTC
TRBJ2-2 - - TRBV9 CASSWGRANTGELFF TGTGCCAGCAGCTGGGGCAGGGCGAACACCGGGGAGCTGTTTTTT
TRBJ1-5 few TRBD1 TRBV28 CASSFISGQGLDQPQHF TGTGCCAGCAGTTTTATCTCGGGACAGGGTTTGGATCAGCCCCAGCATTTT
TRBJ2-3 - - TRBV4-2 CASSQGSADTQYF TGTGCCAGCAGCCAAGGAAGCGCAGATACGCAGTATTTT
TRBJ2-3 - TRBD1 TRBV4-3 CASSQGYGTGLDTQYF TGCGCCAGCAGCCAAGGGTACGGGACAGGGCTGGATACGCAGTATTTT
TRBJ2-3 - TRBD2 TRBV7-8 CASSFLAGGPTDTQYF TGTGCCAGCAGCTTTCTCGCGGGGGGGCCGACAGATACGCAGTATTTT
TRBJ2-1 - TRBD2 TRBV11-2 CASSLDQAGGLRFF TGTGCCAGCAGCTTAGATCAGGCGGGGGGGCTCCGGTTCTTC
TRBJ1-5 - - TRBV27 CASSLYFDSNQPQHF TGTGCCAGCAGTCTGTACTTCGATAGCAATCAGCCCCAGCATTTT
TRBJ1-2 - TRBD1 TRBV7-3 CASSLRDSYGYTF TGTGCCAGCAGCTTAAGGGACAGCTATGGCTACACCTTC
TRBJ2-5 - TRBD2 TRBV4-3 CASSQDRASGNHVETQYF TGCGCCAGCAGCCAAGATCGGGCTAGCGGAAACCATGTAGAGACCCAGTACTTC
TRBJ2-7 - - TRBV19 CASSFPQGANEQYF TGTGCCAGTAGTTTTCCCCAGGGTGCGAACGAGCAGTACTTC
TRBJ2-3 - - TRBV18 CASSPDRSSTDTQYF TGTGCCAGCTCACCTGACAGGAGTAGCACAGATACGCAGTATTTT
TRBJ1-4 - TRBD1 TRBV7-2 CASSSGTGIEKLFF TGTGCCAGCAGCTCCGGGACAGGGATTGAAAAACTGTTTTTT
TRBJ2-5 - - TRBV7-2 CASSLKSRGQETQYF TGTGCCAGCAGCTTAAAGTCCCGGGGTCAAGAGACCCAGTACTTC
TRBJ1-5 - - TRBV6-1 CASSPLGPLQPQHF TGTGCCAGCAGTCCCCTGGGGCCTCTTCAGCCCCAGCATTTT
TRBJ1-1 few - TRBV7-2 CASSRFQATAFF TGTGCCAGCAGCCGTTTCCAGGCGACAGCTTTCTTT
TRBJ2-5 - - TRBV7-6 CASSPSPSQETQYF TGTGCCAGCAGCCCTTCGCCCAGCCAAGAGACCCAGTACTTC
TRBJ1-1 - - TRBV9 CASSPAVEVNTEAFF TGTGCCAGCAGCCCCGCGGTGGAGGTGAACACTGAAGCTTTCTTT
TRBJ1-2 few - TRBV4-2 CASSQDVGQGLHTF TGTGCCAGCAGCCAAGATGTAGGGCAGGGGTTACACACCTTC
TRBJ2-5 once - TRBV5-4 CASSLASGETQYF TGTGCCAGCAGCTTGGCGTCAGGGGAGACCCAGTACTTC
TRBJ2-7 - - TRBV6-6 CASRRSGTYDEQYF TGTGCCAGCAGAAGGTCCGGGACATACGACGAGCAGTACTTC
TRBJ1-4 few - TRBV29-1 CSVEGVRGEKLFF TGCAGCGTAGAAGGGGTTAGGGGTGAAAAACTGTTTTTT
TRBJ2-7 - TRBD1 TRBV7-9 CASSRQGLGEQYF TGTGCCAGCAGCCGACAGGGGCTCGGCGAGCAGTACTTC
TRBJ1-5 - TRBD1 TRBV6-6 CASSLGQGVGQPQHF TGTGCCAGCAGTTTGGGACAGGGGGTTGGTCAGCCCCAGCATTTT
TRBJ1-2 - - TRBV6-1 CASNPGTQKGYTF TGTGCCAGCAACCCCGGGACACAAAAGGGCTACACCTTC
TRBJ2-1 few TRBD1 TRBV5-1 CASSRAGTGKEFF TGCGCCAGCAGTCGGGCCGGGACAGGGAAAGAATTCTTC
TRBJ1-1 - - TRBV18 CASSPIPSPGTEAFF TGTGCCAGCTCCCCTATCCCCTCCCCAGGGACTGAAGCTTTCTTT
TRBJ2-1 - - TRBV4-1 CASSQDRGAWSSYNEQFF TGCGCCAGCAGCCAAGATCGGGGAGCCTGGAGCTCCTACAATGAGCAGTTCTTC
TRBJ1-1 - - TRBV5-6 CASSSDKNTEAFF TGTGCCAGCAGCTCGGACAAGAACACTGAAGCTTTCTTT
TRBJ1-2 - - TRBV5-1 CASSGNRVVDGYTF TGCGCCAGCAGCGGGAACAGGGTGGTGGATGGCTACACCTTC
TRBJ1-1 - TRBD1 TRBV30 CAWSVYGWRQGNTEAFF TGTGCCTGGAGTGTATATGGCTGGCGACAGGGCAACACTGAAGCTTTCTTT
TRBJ1-2 few - TRBV2 CASSRQENYGYTF TGTGCCAGCAGTCGACAGGAAAACTATGGCTACACCTTC
TRBJ1-1 few - TRBV30 CAWSDGLRNTEAFF TGTGCCTGGAGTGACGGACTGAGAAACACTGAAGCTTTCTTT
TRBJ1-3 - - TRBV6-5 CASSYSGGAGNTIYF TGTGCCAGCAGTTACTCGGGGGGGGCTGGAAACACCATATATTTT
TRBJ1-5 - TRBD1 TRBV5-1 CASSQTGTGGEQPQHF TGCGCCAGCAGCCAGACCGGGACAGGGGGCGAGCAGCCCCAGCATTTT
TRBJ2-2 - - TRBV30 CAWSGKRATNTGELFF TGTGCCTGGAGTGGTAAGCGGGCGACAAACACCGGGGAGCTGTTTTTT
TRBJ1-1 - TRBD1 TRBV5-1 CASSAGGNTEAFF TGCGCCAGCAGCGCAGGGGGTAACACTGAAGCTTTCTTT
TRBJ2-1 - TRBD2 TRBV11-2 CASSLVAGGLNEQFF TGTGCCAGCAGCTTAGTAGCGGGGGGCTTGAATGAGCAGTTCTTC
TRBJ2-3 - TRBD2 TRBV9 CASSIRDYYTDTQYF TGTGCCAGCAGCATCCGGGACTACTACACAGATACGCAGTATTTT
TRBJ2-1 - - TRBV9 CASTVPGNDNEQFF TGTGCCAGCACCGTCCCGGGGAACGACAATGAGCAGTTCTTC
TRBJ2-1 - - TRBV7-2 CASSLTGDRYNEQFF TGTGCCAGCAGCTTAACGGGGGACAGATACAATGAGCAGTTCTTC
TRBJ2-3 - TRBD1 TRBV18 CASSPRSRQGASSTDTQYF TGTGCCAGCTCACCACGCTCCCGACAGGGGGCCTCTAGCACAGATACGCAGTATTTT
TRBJ1-1 - - TRBV5-6 CASSLGGVAFF TGTGCCAGCAGCTTGGGGGGAGTGGCTTTCTTT
TRBJ1-2 few - TRBV9 CASSTQAPTGYTF TGTGCCAGCAGCACCCAGGCCCCGACTGGCTACACCTTC
TRBJ1-1 - - TRBV14 CASSPRLGAGTEAFF TGTGCCAGCAGCCCGAGATTGGGGGCAGGCACTGAAGCTTTCTTT
TRBJ2-3 - TRBD1 TRBV5-1 CASRPGTGEDTQYF TGCGCCAGCAGACCCGGGACAGGGGAGGATACGCAGTATTTT
TRBJ1-5 - TRBD1 TRBV6-5 CASSLSDRGSQPQHF TGTGCCAGCAGCCTGTCGGACAGGGGAAGCCAGCCCCAGCATTTT
TRBJ2-5 - - TRBV5-5 CASSLTPGETQYF TGTGCCAGCAGCTTGACCCCCGGAGAGACCCAGTACTTC